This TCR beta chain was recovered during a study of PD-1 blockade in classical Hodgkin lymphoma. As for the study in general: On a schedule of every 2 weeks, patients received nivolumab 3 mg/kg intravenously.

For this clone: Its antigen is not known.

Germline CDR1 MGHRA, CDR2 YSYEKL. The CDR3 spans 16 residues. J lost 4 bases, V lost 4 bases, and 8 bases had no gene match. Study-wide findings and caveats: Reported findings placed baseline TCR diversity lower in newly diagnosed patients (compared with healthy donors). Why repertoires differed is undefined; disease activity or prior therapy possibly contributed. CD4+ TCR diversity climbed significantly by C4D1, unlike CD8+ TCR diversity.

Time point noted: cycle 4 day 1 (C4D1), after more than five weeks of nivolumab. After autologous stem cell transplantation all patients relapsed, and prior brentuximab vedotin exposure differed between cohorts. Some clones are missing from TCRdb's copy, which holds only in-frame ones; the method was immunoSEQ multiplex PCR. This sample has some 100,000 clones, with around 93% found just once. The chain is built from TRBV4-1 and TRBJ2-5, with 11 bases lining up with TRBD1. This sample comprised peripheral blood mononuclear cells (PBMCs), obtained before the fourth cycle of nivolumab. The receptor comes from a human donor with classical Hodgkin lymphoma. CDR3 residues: CASSPGQGVGGETQYF. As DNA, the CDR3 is TGCGCCAGCAGCCCGGGACAGGGGGTAGGTGGAGAGACCCAGTACTTC.